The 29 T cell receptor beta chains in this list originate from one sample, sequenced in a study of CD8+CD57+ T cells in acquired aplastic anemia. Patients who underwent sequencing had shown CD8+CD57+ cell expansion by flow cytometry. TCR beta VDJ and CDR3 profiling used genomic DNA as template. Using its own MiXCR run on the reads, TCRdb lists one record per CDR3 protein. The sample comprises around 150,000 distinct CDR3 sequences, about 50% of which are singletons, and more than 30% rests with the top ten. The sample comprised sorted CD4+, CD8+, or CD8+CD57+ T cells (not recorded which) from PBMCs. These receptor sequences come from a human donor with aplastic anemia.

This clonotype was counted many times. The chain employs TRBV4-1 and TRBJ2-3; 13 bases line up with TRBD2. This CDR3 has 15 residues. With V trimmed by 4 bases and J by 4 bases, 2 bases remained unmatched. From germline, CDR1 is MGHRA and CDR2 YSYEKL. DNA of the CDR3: TGCGCCAGCAGCCGGACTAGCGGGAGTCCAGATACGCAGTATTTT. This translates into CASSRTSGSPDTQYF.

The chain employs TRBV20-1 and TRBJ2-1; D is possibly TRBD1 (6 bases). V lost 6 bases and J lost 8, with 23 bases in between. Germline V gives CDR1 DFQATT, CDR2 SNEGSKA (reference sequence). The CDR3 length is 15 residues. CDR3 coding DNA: TGCAGTGCCCCAGATCCCGGGACACCGTGGGATGAGCAGTTCTTC. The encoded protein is CSAPDPGTPWDEQFF.

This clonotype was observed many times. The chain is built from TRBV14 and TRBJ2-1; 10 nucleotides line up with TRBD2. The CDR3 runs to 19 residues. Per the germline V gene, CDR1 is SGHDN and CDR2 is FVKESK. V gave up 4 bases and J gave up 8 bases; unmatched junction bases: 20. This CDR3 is CASSPPYLAGEKDKDEQFF. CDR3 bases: TGTGCCAGCAGCCCCCCATACCTAGCGGGAGAAAAAGATAAGGATGAGCAGTTCTTC.

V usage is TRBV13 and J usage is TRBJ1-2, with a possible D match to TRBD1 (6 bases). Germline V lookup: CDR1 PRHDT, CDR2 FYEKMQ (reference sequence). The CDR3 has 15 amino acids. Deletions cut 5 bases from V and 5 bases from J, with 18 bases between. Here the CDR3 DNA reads TGTGCCAGCAGCCAAATGGGGGCTGGGGTTTATGGCTACACCTTC. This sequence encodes CASSQMGAGVYGYTF.

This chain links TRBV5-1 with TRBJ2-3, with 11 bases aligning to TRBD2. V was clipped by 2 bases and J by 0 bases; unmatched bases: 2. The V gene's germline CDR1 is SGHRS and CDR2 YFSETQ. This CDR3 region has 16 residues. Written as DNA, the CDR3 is TGCGCCAGCAGCTTCGTAGCGGGAGGGAGCACAGATACGCAGTATTTT. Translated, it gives CASSFVAGGSTDTQYF.

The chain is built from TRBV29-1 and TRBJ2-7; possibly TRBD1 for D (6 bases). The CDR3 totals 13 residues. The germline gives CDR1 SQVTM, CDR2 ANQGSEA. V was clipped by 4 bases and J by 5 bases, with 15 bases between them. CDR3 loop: CSVAPRQDHEQYF. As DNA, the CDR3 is TGCAGCGTTGCGCCGAGACAGGACCACGAGCAGTACTTC.

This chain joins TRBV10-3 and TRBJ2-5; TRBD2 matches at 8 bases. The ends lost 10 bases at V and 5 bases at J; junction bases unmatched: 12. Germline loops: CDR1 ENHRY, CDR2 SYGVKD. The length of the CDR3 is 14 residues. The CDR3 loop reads CASSSGLAGETQYF. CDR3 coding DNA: TGTGCCAGCAGCAGCGGACTAGCCGGGGAGACCCAGTACTTC.

CDR3 nucleotides: TGCAGCGTGGAGGCGGGCACAGATACGCAGTATTTT. It codes for CSVEAGTDTQYF. The chain recombines TRBV29-1 with TRBJ2-3; TRBD2 is a possible D gene (5 bases). In germline, CDR1 is SQVTM, CDR2 ANQGSEA. Trimming removed 6 bases at V and 1 base at J, with 8 bases between. The CDR3 is made up of 12 amino acids.

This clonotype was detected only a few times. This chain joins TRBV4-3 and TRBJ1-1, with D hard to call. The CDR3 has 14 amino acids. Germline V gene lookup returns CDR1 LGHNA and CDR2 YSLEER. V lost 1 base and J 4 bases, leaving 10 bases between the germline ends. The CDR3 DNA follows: TGCGCCAGCAGCCAAGTTGAGGCCGGCACTGAAGCTTTCTTT. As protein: CASSQVEAGTEAFF.

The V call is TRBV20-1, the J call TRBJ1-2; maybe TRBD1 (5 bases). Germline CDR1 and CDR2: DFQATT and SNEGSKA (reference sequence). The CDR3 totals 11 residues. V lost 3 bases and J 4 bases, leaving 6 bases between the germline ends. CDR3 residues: CSASGGYGYTF. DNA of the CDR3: TGCAGTGCTAGCGGGGGCTATGGCTACACCTTC.

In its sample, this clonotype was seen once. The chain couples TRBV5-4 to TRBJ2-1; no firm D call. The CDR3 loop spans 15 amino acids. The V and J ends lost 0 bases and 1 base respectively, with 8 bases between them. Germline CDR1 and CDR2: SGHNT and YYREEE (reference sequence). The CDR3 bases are TGTGCCAGCAGCTTGGACGGGCCTTCCTACAATGAGCAGTTCTTC. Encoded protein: CASSLDGPSYNEQFF. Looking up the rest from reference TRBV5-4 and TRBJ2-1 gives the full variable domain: ETGVTQSPTHLIKTRGQQVTLRCSSQSGHNTVSWYQQALGQGPQFIFQYYREEENGRGNFPPRFSGLQFPNYSSELNVNALELDDSALYLCASSLDGPSYNEQFFGPGTRLTVL.

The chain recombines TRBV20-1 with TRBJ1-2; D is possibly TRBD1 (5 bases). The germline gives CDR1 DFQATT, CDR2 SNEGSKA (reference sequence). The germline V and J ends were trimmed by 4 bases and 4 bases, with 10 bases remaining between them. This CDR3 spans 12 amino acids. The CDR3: CSATGTRYGYTF. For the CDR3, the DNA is TGCAGTGCTACCGGGACTCGCTATGGCTACACCTTC.

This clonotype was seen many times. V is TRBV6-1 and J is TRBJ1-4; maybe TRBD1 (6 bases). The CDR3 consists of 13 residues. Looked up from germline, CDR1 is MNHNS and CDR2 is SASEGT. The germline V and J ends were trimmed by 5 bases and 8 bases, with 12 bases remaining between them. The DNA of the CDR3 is TGTGCCAGCAGTCGTCCAAGGGGGGAAAAACTGTTTTTT. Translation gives CASSRPRGEKLFF.

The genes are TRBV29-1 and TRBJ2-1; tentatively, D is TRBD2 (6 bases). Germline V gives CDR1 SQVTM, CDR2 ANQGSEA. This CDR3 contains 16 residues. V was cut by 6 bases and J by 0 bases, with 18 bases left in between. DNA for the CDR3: TGCAGCGTGGGGGAGGTGGAGCGGGTCTCCTACAATGAGCAGTTCTTC. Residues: CSVGEVERVSYNEQFF.

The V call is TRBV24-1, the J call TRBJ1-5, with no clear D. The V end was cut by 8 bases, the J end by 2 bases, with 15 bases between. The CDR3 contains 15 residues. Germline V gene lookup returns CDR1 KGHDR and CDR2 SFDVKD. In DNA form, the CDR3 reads TGTGCCACCACTCAAGTGGAGTGCCGCAATCAGCCCCAGCATTTT. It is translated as CATTQVECRNQPQHF.

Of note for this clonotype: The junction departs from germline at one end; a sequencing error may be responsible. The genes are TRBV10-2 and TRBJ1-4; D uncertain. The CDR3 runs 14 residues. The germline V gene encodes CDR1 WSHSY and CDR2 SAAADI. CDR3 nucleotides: TGCGCCAGCAGTGACGGACCAACTAATGAAAAACTGTTCTTT. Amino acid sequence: CASSDGPTNEKLFF.

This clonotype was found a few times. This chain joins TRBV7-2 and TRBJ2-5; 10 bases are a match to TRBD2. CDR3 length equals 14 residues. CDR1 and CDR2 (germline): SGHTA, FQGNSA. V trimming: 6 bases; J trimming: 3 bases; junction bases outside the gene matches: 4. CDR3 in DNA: TGTGCCAGCAGAAGGACTAGCGGTGAAGAGACCCAGTACTTC. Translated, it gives CASRRTSGEETQYF.

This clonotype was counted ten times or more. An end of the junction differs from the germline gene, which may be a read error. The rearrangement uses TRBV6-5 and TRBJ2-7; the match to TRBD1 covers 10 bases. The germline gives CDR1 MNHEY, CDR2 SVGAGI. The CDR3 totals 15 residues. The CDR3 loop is CASSYNRDRGDEQYF. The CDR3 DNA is TGTGCCAGTAGTTATAACCGGGACAGGGGAGACGAGCAGTACTTC.

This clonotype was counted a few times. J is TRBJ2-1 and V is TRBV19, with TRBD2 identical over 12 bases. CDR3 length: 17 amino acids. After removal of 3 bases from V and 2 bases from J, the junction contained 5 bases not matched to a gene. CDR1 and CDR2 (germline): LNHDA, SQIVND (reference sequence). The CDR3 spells CASSIPWTSGTYNEQFF. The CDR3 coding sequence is TGTGCCAGTAGTATTCCTTGGACTAGCGGGACCTACAATGAGCAGTTCTTC.

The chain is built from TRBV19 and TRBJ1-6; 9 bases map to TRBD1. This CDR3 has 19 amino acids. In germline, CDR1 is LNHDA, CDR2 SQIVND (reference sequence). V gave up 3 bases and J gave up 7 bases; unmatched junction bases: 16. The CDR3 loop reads CASSMSKGQGLSRNSPLHF. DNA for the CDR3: TGTGCCAGTAGTATGAGTAAGGGACAGGGCCTCAGTAGGAATTCACCCCTCCACTTT.

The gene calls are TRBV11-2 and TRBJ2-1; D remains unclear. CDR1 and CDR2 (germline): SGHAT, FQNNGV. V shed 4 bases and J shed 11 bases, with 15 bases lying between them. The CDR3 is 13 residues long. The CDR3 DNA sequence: TGTGCCAGCAGCTCTCGCGACACATTTCAGCAGTTCTTC. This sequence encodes CASSSRDTFQQFF.

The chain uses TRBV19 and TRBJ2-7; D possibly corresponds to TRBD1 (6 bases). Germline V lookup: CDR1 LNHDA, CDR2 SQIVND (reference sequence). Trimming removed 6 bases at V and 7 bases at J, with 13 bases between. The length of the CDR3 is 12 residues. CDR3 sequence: CASRTGLGEQYF. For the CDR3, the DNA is TGTGCCAGTAGGACAGGATTGGGAGAGCAGTACTTC.

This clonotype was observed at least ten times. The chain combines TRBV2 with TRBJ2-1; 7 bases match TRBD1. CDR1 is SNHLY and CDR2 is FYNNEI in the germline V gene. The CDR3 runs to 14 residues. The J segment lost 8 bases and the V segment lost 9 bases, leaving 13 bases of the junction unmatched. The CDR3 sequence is CASPRQGIFHEQFF. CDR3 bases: TGTGCCAGTCCCCGACAGGGAATCTTTCATGAGCAGTTCTTC.

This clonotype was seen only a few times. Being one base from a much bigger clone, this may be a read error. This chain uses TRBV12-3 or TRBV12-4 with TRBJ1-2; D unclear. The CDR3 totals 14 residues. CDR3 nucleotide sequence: TGTGCCAGCAGGGATCGGGAGGATACTGATGGCTGCACCTTC. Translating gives CASRDREDTDGCTF.

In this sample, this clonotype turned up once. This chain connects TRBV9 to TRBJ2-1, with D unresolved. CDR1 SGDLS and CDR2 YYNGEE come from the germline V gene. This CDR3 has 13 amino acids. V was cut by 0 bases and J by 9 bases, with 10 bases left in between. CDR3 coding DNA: TGTGCCAGCAGCGTAGCTCCGCACGCTGAGCAGTTCTTC. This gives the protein CASSVAPHAEQFF.

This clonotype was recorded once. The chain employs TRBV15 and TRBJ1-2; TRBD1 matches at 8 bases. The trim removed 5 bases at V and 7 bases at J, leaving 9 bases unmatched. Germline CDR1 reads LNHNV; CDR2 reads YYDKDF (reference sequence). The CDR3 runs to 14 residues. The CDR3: CATSAQGAVSGYTF. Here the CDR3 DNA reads TGTGCCACCAGCGCTCAGGGGGCGGTAAGTGGCTACACCTTC. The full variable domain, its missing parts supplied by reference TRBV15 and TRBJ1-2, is DAMVIQNPRYQVTQFGKPVTLSCSQTLNHNVMYWYQQKSSQAPKLLFHYYDKDFNNEADTPDNFQSRRPNTSFCFLDIRSPGLGDTAMYLCATSAQGAVSGYTFGSGTRLTVV.

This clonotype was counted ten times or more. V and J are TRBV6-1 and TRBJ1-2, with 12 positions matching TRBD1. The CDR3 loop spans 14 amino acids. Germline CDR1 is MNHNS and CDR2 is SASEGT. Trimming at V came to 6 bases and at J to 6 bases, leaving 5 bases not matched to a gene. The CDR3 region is CASSGTGGTDGYTF. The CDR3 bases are TGTGCCAGCAGCGGGACAGGGGGCACTGATGGCTACACCTTC.

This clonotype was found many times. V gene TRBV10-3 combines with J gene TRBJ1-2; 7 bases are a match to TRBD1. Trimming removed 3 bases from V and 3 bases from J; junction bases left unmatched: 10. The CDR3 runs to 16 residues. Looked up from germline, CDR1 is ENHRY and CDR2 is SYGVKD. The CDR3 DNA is TGTGCCATCAGTGAAACCAGCCAACAGGGGTACTATGGCTACACCTTC. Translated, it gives CAISETSQQGYYGYTF.

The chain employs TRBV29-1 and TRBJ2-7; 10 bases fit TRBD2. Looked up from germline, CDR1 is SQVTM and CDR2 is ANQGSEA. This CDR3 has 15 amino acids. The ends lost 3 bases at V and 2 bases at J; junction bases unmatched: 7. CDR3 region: CSVEFVAGGPYEQYF. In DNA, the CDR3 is TGCAGCGTTGAGTTTGTAGCGGGAGGACCCTACGAGCAGTACTTC.